This is a list of T cell receptor beta chains from one sample in a study of neurological immune-mediated disorders. TCRdb itself ran the 5' RACE reads through MiXCR, one entry per CDR3 protein. The sample consists of 45,000 or so distinct CDR3 sequences, approximately 2.8% of them appearing once. Sequencing was performed on PBMCs. These receptors were taken from a woman in her forties or fifties with multiple sclerosis. Both conserved end residues are part of each CDR3. The D gene is left open where the match is weak. Where a row states a size, it is once, few, many or the class of an expanded clone; other rows omit it.

size: many
J: TRBJ2-5
D: TRBD1
V: TRBV4-1
DNA: TGCGCCAGCAGCCCCGGGACAGGGACAGAGACCCAGTACTTC
CDR3: CASSPGTGTETQYF

size: many
J: TRBJ1-1
D: .
V: TRBV7-3
DNA: TGTGCCAGCAGCCCTCACTCGGGGGCGGGTTCGGTCACTGAAGCTTTCTTT
CDR3: CASSPHSGAGSVTEAFF

size: many
J: TRBJ2-5
D: .
V: TRBV7-8
DNA: TGTGCCAGCAGCTTATATGGGGCGGAGACCCAGTACTTC
CDR3: CASSLYGAETQYF

size: many
J: TRBJ2-1
D: TRBD2
V: TRBV20-1
DNA: TGCAGTGCTAGAGTGCCTAGCGGCAGGGCTTCCAATGAGCAGTTCTTC
CDR3: CSARVPSGRASNEQFF

size: many
J: TRBJ1-2
D: TRBD1
V: TRBV5-1
DNA: TGCGCCAGCAGCTGGTCGCCGACAGGGAACTATGGCTACACCTTC
CDR3: CASSWSPTGNYGYTF

size: many
J: TRBJ2-7
D: .
V: TRBV5-1
DNA: TGCGCCAGCAGCTTACAGGGCGGCGGATACTCCTACGAGCAGTACTTC
CDR3: CASSLQGGGYSYEQYF

size: many
J: TRBJ1-2
D: .
V: TRBV12-3/TRBV12-4
DNA: TGTGCCAGCTTCAAGCGTTGGGGGAGGAGTGGCTACACCTTC
CDR3: CASFKRWGRSGYTF

size: many
J: TRBJ1-5
D: .
V: TRBV20-1
DNA: TGCAGTGTAGCGCGGGACAAAGGCAATCAGCCCCAGCATTTT
CDR3: CSVARDKGNQPQHF

size: many
J: TRBJ2-5
D: .
V: TRBV7-2
DNA: TGTGCCAGCAGTTATCAGGGGAGGGAGACCCAGTACTTC
CDR3: CASSYQGRETQYF

size: many
J: TRBJ1-5
D: .
V: TRBV28
DNA: TGTGCCAGCAGTCCGGGCCGCAATCAGCCCCAGCATTTT
CDR3: CASSPGRNQPQHF

size: many
J: TRBJ2-1
D: TRBD1
V: TRBV5-1
DNA: TGCGCCAGCAGCATTGACAGGACAGGGGCCTACAATGAGCAGTTCTTC
CDR3: CASSIDRTGAYNEQFF

size: many
J: TRBJ1-1
D: .
V: TRBV10-2
DNA: TGCGCCAGCAGTGAACGGGGCACTGAAGCTTTCTTT
CDR3: CASSERGTEAFF

size: many
J: TRBJ1-1
D: TRBD1
V: TRBV20-1
DNA: TGCAGTGCTAGTGCACTTAGGGGACAGGGGAGAATCACTGAAGCTTTCTTT
CDR3: CSASALRGQGRITEAFF

size: many
J: TRBJ2-1
D: TRBD1
V: TRBV20-1
DNA: TGCAGTGCTAGAGGGCCTTCCAGAGGGGGCGGGTTTCCTCCCCTCCCCATTTTC
CDR3: CSARGPSRGGGFPPLPIF

size: many
J: TRBJ1-1
D: .
V: TRBV3-1
DNA: TGTGCCAGCAGCCATAGGAACACTGAAGCTTTCTTT
CDR3: CASSHRNTEAFF

size: many
J: TRBJ1-2
D: TRBD1
V: TRBV7-2
DNA: TGTGCCAGCAGCCCAGGGGGGGGACAGGGATATGGCTACACCTTC
CDR3: CASSPGGGQGYGYTF

size: many
J: TRBJ1-5
D: .
V: TRBV5-1
DNA: TGCGCCAGCAGCGCCCTGGGGGGGGTGGATCAGCCCCAGCATTTT
CDR3: CASSALGGVDQPQHF

size: many
J: TRBJ1-4
D: .
V: TRBV11-2
DNA: TGTGCCAGCAGCCGGAGACTAGTCCGGGGTAGCGTGGATGAAAAACTGTTTTTT
CDR3: CASSRRLVRGSVDEKLFF

size: many
J: TRBJ2-7
D: TRBD2
V: TRBV12-3/TRBV12-4
DNA: TGTGCCAGCAGTCTAGCGGGAGGACGCCACGAGCAGTACTTC
CDR3: CASSLAGGRHEQYF

size: many
J: TRBJ2-7
D: .
V: TRBV28
DNA: TGTGCCAGCAGTTACTCAGGGGGAGGCTACGAGCAGTACTTC
CDR3: CASSYSGGGYEQYF

size: many
J: TRBJ1-4
D: .
V: TRBV5-1
DNA: TGCGCCAGCAGCCACGGGACGGCAACTAATGAAAAACTGTTTTTT
CDR3: CASSHGTATNEKLFF

size: many
J: TRBJ1-2
D: TRBD1
V: TRBV12-3/TRBV12-4
DNA: TGTGCCAGCAGTTTAGGTGTCAGGGGGCACTATGGCTACACCTTC
CDR3: CASSLGVRGHYGYTF

size: many
J: TRBJ1-5
D: TRBD1
V: TRBV12-3/TRBV12-4
DNA: TGTGCCAGCAGCCGCACAGGGGATCATCAGCCCCAGCATTTT
CDR3: CASSRTGDHQPQHF

size: many
J: TRBJ2-1
D: TRBD2
V: TRBV6-2/TRBV6-3
DNA: TGTGCCAGCAGCTATAGGAGCGGGACCCAAAGTCGAAGCTCCTACAATGAGCAGTTCTTC
CDR3: CASSYRSGTQSRSSYNEQFF

size: many
J: TRBJ2-5
D: TRBD1
V: TRBV6-5
DNA: TGTGCCAGCAGTCCGGACAGGGAGGAGACCCAGTACTTC
CDR3: CASSPDREETQYF

size: many
J: TRBJ2-2
D: .
V: TRBV2
DNA: TGTGCCAGCAGTGAAGGGGGGACCCCTATGGGAACCGGGGAGCTGTTTTTT
CDR3: CASSEGGTPMGTGELFF

size: many
J: TRBJ2-3
D: .
V: TRBV12-3/TRBV12-4
DNA: TGTGCCAGCAGTGAGGACGGGGAGCCCACAGATACGCAGTATTTT
CDR3: CASSEDGEPTDTQYF

size: many
J: TRBJ2-1
D: .
V: TRBV7-2
DNA: TGTGCCAGCAGCTTAAGGGCCGCGGAGGGTCTCTCCTACAATGAGCAGTTCTTC
CDR3: CASSLRAAEGLSYNEQFF

size: many
J: TRBJ2-5
D: .
V: TRBV11-2
DNA: TGTGCCAGCAGCCCCCCTTTACCAATGGAGACCCAGTACTTC
CDR3: CASSPPLPMETQYF

size: many
J: TRBJ2-3
D: TRBD2
V: TRBV5-5
DNA: TGTGCCAGCAGCTTGGCTAGCGGAAGAGGGAATACGCAGTATTTT
CDR3: CASSLASGRGNTQYF

size: many
J: TRBJ2-5
D: TRBD2
V: TRBV20-1
DNA: TGCAGTGCTAGTACTAGCGGGAAAGAGACCCAGTACTTC
CDR3: CSASTSGKETQYF

size: many
J: TRBJ2-5
D: .
V: TRBV7-6
DNA: TGTGCCAGCAGCTTAGCACCCGGGGAGACCCAGTACTTC
CDR3: CASSLAPGETQYF

size: many
J: TRBJ1-1
D: .
V: TRBV7-8
DNA: TGTGCCAGCAGCTTAGAGGGGAACACTGAAGCTTTCTTT
CDR3: CASSLEGNTEAFF

size: .
J: TRBJ2-3
D: .
V: TRBV28
DNA: TGTGCCAGCAGTTCGACCTATACGCAGTATTTT
CDR3: CASSSTYTQYF

size: many
J: TRBJ1-5
D: .
V: TRBV4-1
DNA: TGCGCCAGCAGCCAAGAGGTGGGTAGCAATCAGCCCCAGCATTTT
CDR3: CASSQEVGSNQPQHF

size: many
J: TRBJ2-7
D: TRBD2
V: TRBV7-2
DNA: TGTGCCAGCAGCTTCCAGGGTACTAGCGGGACTCGAGAGCAGTACTTC
CDR3: CASSFQGTSGTREQYF

size: many
J: TRBJ2-7
D: .
V: TRBV7-9
DNA: TGTGCCAGCAGCTCTTGGCCCCGGAGGGCGGGGGAGCAGTACTTC
CDR3: CASSSWPRRAGEQYF

size: many
J: TRBJ2-3
D: .
V: TRBV5-1
DNA: TGCGCCAGCAGCTTATATACCATCGGAGTCGGATTTAGCACAGATACGCAGTATTTT
CDR3: CASSLYTIGVGFSTDTQYF

size: many
J: TRBJ1-5
D: .
V: TRBV7-2
DNA: TGTGCCAGCAGCTTAGGGGGAAGGGAGACTCAGCCCCAGCATTTT
CDR3: CASSLGGRETQPQHF

size: many
J: TRBJ2-7
D: .
V: TRBV9
DNA: TGTGCCAGCAGCGTAGCTTACGGCGGGGCGTACGAGCAGTACTTC
CDR3: CASSVAYGGAYEQYF

size: many
J: TRBJ1-1
D: .
V: TRBV12-3/TRBV12-4
DNA: TGTGCCAGCTTACAGGGATTGAACACTGAAGCTTTCTTT
CDR3: CASLQGLNTEAFF

size: many
J: TRBJ2-3
D: .
V: TRBV10-3
DNA: TGTGCCATCAAAGGGGCCGACACAGATACGCAGTATTTT
CDR3: CAIKGADTDTQYF

size: many
J: TRBJ1-4
D: .
V: TRBV3-1
DNA: TGTGCCAGCAGCCAAGTGACACCTACAACTAATGAAAAACTGTTTTTT
CDR3: CASSQVTPTTNEKLFF

size: many
J: TRBJ2-1
D: TRBD2
V: TRBV20-1
DNA: TGCAGTGCTGAACTAGCGGGAATGTACAATGAGCAGTTCTTC
CDR3: CSAELAGMYNEQFF

size: many
J: TRBJ1-2
D: .
V: TRBV7-2
DNA: TGTGCCAGCAGCTTAGCCTCGGTCACAGGGTGGTCGGCGGCGAATGGCTACACCTTC
CDR3: CASSLASVTGWSAANGYTF

size: many
J: TRBJ2-1
D: .
V: TRBV5-1
DNA: TGCGCCAGCAGCTTGGCCGCCGGGCATCAGACTGAGCAGTTCTTC
CDR3: CASSLAAGHQTEQFF

size: many
J: TRBJ1-3
D: .
V: TRBV20-1
DNA: TGCAGTGCTACGGGGGGCGGAAACACCATATATTTT
CDR3: CSATGGGNTIYF

size: many
J: TRBJ2-4
D: .
V: TRBV3-1
DNA: TGTGCCAGCGGGAACTTCAAAAACATTCAGTACTTC
CDR3: CASGNFKNIQYF